This T cell receptor beta chain was obtained from a study of human T cells and chemical hapten exposure. The CDR3 is 12 amino acids. The V gene lost 7 bases and the J gene lost 6 bases, with 10 bases spanning the gap. Germline V gene sequence: CDR1 SEHNR, CDR2 FQNEAQ (reference sequence). A single record per CDR3 protein comes from TCRdb applying MiXCR to the 5' RACE reads. The sample yields roughly 81,000 distinct CDR3 sequences, 7.7% seen once. This clonotype has more than one count but fewer than ten. Unfractionated whole blood yielded total RNA. The receptor was derived from a male donor in good health. This chain links TRBV7-9 with TRBJ1-5, with D possibly TRBD1 on 5 matching bases. The CDR3 nucleotides read TGTGCCAGCACCCAGGGAACTCAGCCCCAGCATTTT. Translation gives CASTQGTQPQHF.